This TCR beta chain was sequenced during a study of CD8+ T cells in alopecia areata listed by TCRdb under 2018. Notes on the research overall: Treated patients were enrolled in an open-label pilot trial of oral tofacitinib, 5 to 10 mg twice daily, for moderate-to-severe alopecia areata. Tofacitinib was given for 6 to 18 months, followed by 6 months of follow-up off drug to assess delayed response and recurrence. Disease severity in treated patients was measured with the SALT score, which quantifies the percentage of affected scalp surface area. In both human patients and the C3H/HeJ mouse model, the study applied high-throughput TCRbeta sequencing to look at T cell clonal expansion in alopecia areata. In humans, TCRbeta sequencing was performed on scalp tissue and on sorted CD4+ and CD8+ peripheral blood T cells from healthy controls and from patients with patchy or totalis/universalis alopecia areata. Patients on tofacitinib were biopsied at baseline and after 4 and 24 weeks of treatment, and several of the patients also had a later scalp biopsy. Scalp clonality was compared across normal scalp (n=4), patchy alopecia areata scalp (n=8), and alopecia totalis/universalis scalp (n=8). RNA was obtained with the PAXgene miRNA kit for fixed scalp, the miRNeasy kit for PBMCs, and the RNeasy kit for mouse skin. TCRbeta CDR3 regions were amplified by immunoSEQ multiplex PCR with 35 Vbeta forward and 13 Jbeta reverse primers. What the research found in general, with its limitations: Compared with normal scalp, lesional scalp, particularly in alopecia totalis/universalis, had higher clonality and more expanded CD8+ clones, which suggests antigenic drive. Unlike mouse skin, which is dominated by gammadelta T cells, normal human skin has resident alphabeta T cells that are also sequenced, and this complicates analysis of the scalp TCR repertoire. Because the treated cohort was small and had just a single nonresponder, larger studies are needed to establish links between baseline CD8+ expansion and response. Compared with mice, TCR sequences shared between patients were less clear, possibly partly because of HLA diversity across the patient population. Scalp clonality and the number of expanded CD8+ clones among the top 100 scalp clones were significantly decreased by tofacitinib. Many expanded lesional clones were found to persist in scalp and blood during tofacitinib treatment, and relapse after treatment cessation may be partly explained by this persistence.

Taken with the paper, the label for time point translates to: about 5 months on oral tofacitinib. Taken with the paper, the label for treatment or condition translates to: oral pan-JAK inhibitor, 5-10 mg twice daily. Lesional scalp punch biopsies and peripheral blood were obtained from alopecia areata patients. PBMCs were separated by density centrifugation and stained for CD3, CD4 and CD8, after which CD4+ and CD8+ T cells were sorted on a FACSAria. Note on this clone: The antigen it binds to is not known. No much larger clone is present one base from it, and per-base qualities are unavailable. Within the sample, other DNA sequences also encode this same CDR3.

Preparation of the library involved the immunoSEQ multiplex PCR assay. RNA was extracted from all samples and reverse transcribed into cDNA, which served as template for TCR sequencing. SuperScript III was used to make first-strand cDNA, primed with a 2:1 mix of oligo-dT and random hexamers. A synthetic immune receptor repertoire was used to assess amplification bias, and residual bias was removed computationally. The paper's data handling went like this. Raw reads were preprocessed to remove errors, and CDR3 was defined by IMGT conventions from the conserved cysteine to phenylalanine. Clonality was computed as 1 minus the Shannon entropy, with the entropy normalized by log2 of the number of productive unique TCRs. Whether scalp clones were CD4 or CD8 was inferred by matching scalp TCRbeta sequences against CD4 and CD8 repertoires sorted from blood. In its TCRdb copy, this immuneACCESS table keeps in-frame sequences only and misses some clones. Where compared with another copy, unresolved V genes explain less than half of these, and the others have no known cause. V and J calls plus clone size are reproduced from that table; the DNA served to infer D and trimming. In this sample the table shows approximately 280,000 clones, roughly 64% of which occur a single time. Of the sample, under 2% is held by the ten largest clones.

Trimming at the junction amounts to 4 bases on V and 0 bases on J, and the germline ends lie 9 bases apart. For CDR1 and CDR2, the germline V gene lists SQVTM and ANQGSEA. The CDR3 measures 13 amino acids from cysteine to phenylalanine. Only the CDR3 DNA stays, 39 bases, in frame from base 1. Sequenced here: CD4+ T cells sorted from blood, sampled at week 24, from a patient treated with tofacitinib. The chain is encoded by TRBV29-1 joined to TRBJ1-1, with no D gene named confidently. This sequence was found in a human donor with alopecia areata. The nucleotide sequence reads TGCAGCGTTGCTGGCGTCTTGAACACTGAAGCTTTCTTT. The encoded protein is CSVAGVLNTEAFF.